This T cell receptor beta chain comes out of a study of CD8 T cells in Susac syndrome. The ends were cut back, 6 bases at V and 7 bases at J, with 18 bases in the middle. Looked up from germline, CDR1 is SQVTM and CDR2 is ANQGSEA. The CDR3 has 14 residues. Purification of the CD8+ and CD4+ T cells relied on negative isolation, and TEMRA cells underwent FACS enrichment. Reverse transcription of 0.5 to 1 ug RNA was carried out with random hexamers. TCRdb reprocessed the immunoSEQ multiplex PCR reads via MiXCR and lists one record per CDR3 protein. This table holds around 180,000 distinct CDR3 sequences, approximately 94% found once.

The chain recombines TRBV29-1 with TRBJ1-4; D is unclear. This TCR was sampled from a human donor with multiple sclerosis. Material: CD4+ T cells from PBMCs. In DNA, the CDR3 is TGCAGCGTGAAGTTCCGGACGGGGAGTGAAAAACTGTTTTTT. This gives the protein CSVKFRTGSEKLFF.